The 15 T cell receptor beta chains listed next were all sequenced from one sample in a study of blood T cell repertoires in COVID-19. Measured with immunoSEQ multiplex PCR; TCRdb has only the in-frame clones, and not every one. The table records around 470,000 clones, roughly nine tenths of them present only once. What was sequenced was peripheral blood. The receptors originated from a man aged 18 to 30 with COVID-19, enrolled during active disease.

The J gene is TRBJ2-3, the V gene TRBV4-1; D gene uncertain. Trimming took 8 bases from V and 4 from J, leaving 10 bases between them. The CDR3 runs 12 residues. Germline V gene data show CDR1 as MGHRA and CDR2 as YSYEKL. The CDR3 DNA follows: TGCGCCAGCGGTATGGGCCCAGATACGCAGTATTTT. This encodes CASGMGPDTQYF.

In its sample, this clone was seen once. This chain joins TRBV5-1 and TRBJ1-4, with D unresolved. V lost 0 bases, J lost 3 bases, and 9 bases lay in between. The CDR3 extends over 15 amino acids. Germline-derived CDR1 and CDR2 are SGHRS and YFSETQ. CDR3 nucleotide sequence: TGCGCCAGCAGCTTGGGGCCGCAGGCTAATGAAAAACTGTTTTTT. The encoded protein is CASSLGPQANEKLFF.

The chain employs TRBV2 and TRBJ2-5; TRBD2 agrees at 7 bases. The germline CDR1 and CDR2 sequences are SNHLY and FYNNEI. The CDR3 length is 15 residues. V was clipped by 6 bases and J by 5 bases; unmatched bases: 12. The CDR3 DNA reads as TGTGCCAGCAGGGGCTTCGCGGGAGCGGGCGAGACCCAGTACTTC. This gives the protein CASRGFAGAGETQYF.

V gene TRBV14 combines with J gene TRBJ1-2; D unclear. V was cut by 1 base and J by 4 bases, with 10 bases left in between. There are 14 residues in the CDR3. CDR1 and CDR2 from the germline V gene are SGHDN and FVKESK. The DNA of the CDR3 is TGTGCCAGCAGCCAAGCGGGGAGCGGCTATGGCTACACCTTC. This translates into CASSQAGSGYGYTF.

The gene calls are TRBV2 and TRBJ1-4; TRBD1 matches 10 bases. The CDR3 totals 14 residues. V lost 6 bases and J lost 8; bases outside the gene matches: 6. Germline CDR1 and CDR2: SNHLY and FYNNEI. The DNA for the CDR3 is TGTGCCAGCAGGGACGGGACAGGGGAAGAAAAACTGTTTTTT. Its translation: CASRDGTGEEKLFF.

This sequence joins TRBV5-4 and TRBJ1-4; D unclear. Germline V CDR1 and CDR2: SGHNT, YYREEE (reference sequence). The CDR3 sequence is 16 residues long. Deletions cut 4 bases from V and 4 bases from J, with 17 bases between. The DNA of the CDR3 is TGTGCCAGCAGCCCTGGAGGCCACCGGGGTAATGAAAAACTGTTTTTT. It specifies CASSPGGHRGNEKLFF.

The chain employs TRBV18 and TRBJ1-4, with no clear D. There are 16 residues in the CDR3. Germline V gene lookup returns CDR1 KGHSH and CDR2 LQKENI. V was shortened by 4 bases and J by 3 bases, with 15 bases between the two germline ends. As DNA, the CDR3 is TGTGCCAGCTCACGTTCATCGGGGATGTCTAATGAAAAACTGTTTTTT. Protein sequence: CASSRSSGMSNEKLFF.

This chain joins TRBV3-1 (or the pseudogene TRBV3-2) and TRBJ2-7; 9 nucleotides line up with TRBD1. With 4 bases clipped from V and 4 bases from J, the junction kept 2 bases outside the gene matches. The CDR3 runs 13 residues. CDR1 and CDR2 from the germline V gene are LGHDT and YNNKEL (reference sequence). The CDR3 loop is CASSRDRGYEQYF. Written as DNA, the CDR3 is TGTGCCAGCAGCCGAGACAGGGGGTACGAGCAGTACTTC.

This chain connects TRBV7-9 to TRBJ2-1; 8 bases are shared with TRBD2. The J segment lost 8 bases and the V segment lost 4 bases, leaving 13 bases of the junction unmatched. The length of the CDR3 is 16 residues. Germline V gene lookup returns CDR1 SEHNR and CDR2 FQNEAQ (reference sequence). The CDR3 sequence: CASSSGGGLAIDEQFF. In DNA, the CDR3 is TGTGCCAGCAGCTCCGGGGGGGGGCTAGCGATAGATGAGCAGTTCTTC.

This chain connects TRBV9 to TRBJ2-1; maybe TRBD1 (6 bases). Trimming stripped 4 bases from V and 2 bases from J, with 13 bases between. The CDR3 runs to 15 residues. Germline lookup yields CDR1 SGDLS and CDR2 YYNGEE. CDR3 nucleotides: TGTGCCAGCAGCTACAAGGGGGACCCCTACAATGAGCAGTTCTTC. This gives the protein CASSYKGDPYNEQFF.

The rearrangement links TRBV7-9 to TRBJ2-3, with a weak D call TRBD2 (6 bases). Trimming stripped 6 bases from V and 7 bases from J, with 20 bases between. This CDR3 spans 15 amino acids. CDR1 SEHNR and CDR2 FQNEAQ come from the germline V gene (reference sequence). The CDR3 coding sequence is TGTGCCAGCAGAGCCACCGGGACTCCGCCCAATACGCAGTATTTT. It encodes CASRATGTPPNTQYF.

This chain joins TRBV15 and TRBJ2-4; 8 bases line up with TRBD1. The CDR3 is made up of 17 amino acids. CDR1 is LNHNV, CDR2 YYDKDF, per germline (reference sequence). J lost 1 base, V lost 2 bases, and 7 bases had no gene match. The CDR3 sequence is CATSRSRGLGAKNIQYF. CDR3 in DNA: TGTGCCACCAGCAGATCCAGGGGGCTGGGGGCCAAAAACATTCAGTACTTC.

This CDR3 is CASSLVGQYNSPLHF. The CDR3 DNA follows: TGTGCCAGCAGCTTAGTCGGACAGTATAATTCACCCCTCCACTTT. The V call is TRBV7-2, the J call TRBJ1-6; the D gene is possibly TRBD1 (6 bases). CDR3 length: 15 amino acids. Per the germline V gene, CDR1 is SGHTA and CDR2 is FQGNSA. Trimming pared 1 base from V and 4 bases from J, leaving 8 bases between.

The rearrangement uses TRBV6-5 and TRBJ1-2, with TRBD1 as a possible D gene (6 bases). V was pared by 0 bases and J by 8 bases, with 16 bases between. Germline CDR1 reads MNHEY; CDR2 reads SVGAGI. The CDR3 totals 15 residues. CDR3 bases: TGTGCCAGCAGTTACTCGAATCGGGGGGCAGGAGGCTACACCTTC. Translated: CASSYSNRGAGGYTF.

V and J are TRBV5-4 and TRBJ1-2; tentative D call: TRBD1 (6 bases). Trimming left V 6 bases short and J 4 bases short, with 16 bases between. Germline lookup yields CDR1 SGHNT and CDR2 YYREEE (reference sequence). CDR3 length: 14 residues. Here the CDR3 reads CASNPGARSYGYTF. CDR3 nucleotide sequence: TGTGCCAGCAACCCAGGGGCCCGGTCCTATGGCTACACCTTC.